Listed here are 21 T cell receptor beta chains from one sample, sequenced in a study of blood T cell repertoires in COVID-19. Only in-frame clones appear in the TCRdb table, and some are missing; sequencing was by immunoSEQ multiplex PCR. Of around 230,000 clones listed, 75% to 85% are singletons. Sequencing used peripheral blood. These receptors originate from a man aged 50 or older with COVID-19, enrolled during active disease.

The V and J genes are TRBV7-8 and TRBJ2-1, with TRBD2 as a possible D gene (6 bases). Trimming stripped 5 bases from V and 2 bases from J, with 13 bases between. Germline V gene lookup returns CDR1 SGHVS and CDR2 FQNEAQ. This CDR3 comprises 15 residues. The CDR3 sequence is CASSRGRGTYNEQFF. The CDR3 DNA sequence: TGTGCCAGCAGCCGAGGCCGGGGGACCTACAATGAGCAGTTCTTC.

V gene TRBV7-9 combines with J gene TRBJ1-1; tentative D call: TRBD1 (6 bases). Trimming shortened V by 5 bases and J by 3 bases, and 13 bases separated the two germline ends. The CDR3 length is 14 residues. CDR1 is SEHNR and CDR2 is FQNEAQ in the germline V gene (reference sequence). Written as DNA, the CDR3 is TGTGCCAGCAGCCAATTACAGGGATACACTGAAGCTTTCTTT. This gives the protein CASSQLQGYTEAFF.

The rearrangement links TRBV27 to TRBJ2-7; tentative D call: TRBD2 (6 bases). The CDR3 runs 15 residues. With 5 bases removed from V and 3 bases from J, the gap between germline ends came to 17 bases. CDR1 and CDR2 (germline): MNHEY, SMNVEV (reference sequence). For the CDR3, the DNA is TGTGCCAGCAGTCCAAGCCGGGACTCCCTCTACGAGCAGTACTTC. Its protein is CASSPSRDSLYEQYF.

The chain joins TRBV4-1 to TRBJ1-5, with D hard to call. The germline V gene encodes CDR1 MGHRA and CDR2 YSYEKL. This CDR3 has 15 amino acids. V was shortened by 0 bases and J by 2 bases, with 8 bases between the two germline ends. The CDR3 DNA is TGCGCCAGCAGCCAAGATCCCGGTGGCAATCAGCCCCAGCATTTT. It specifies CASSQDPGGNQPQHF.

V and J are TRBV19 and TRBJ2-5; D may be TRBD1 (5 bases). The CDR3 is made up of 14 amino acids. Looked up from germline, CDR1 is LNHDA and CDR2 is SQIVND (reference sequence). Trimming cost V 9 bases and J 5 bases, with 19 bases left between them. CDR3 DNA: TGTGCCAGCACTGAGCGAAGGGGAATGGAGACCCAGTACTTC. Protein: CASTERRGMETQYF.

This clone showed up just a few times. The CDR3 region has the DNA TGTGCCAGCAGTAGGACAGGGGGCTACACTGAAGCTTTCTTT. It translates to CASSRTGGYTEAFF. The J gene is TRBJ1-1, the V gene TRBV7-9, with TRBD1 identical over 11 bases. The CDR3 is made up of 14 amino acids. From germline, CDR1 is SEHNR and CDR2 FQNEAQ (reference sequence). The V gene end was trimmed by 6 bases and the J gene end by 3 bases; junction bases not matched to a gene: 3.

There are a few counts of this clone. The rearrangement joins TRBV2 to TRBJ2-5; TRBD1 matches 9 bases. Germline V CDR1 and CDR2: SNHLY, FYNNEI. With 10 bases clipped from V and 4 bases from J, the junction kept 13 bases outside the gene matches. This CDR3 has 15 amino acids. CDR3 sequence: CAKEKGTGPGETQYF. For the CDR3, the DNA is TGTGCCAAGGAAAAAGGGACAGGGCCAGGAGAGACCCAGTACTTC.

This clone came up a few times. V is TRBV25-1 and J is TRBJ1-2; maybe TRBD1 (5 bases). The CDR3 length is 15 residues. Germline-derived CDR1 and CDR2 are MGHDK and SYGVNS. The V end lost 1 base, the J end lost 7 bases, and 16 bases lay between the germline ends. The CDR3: CASSEWGRWDSGYTF. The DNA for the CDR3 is TGTGCCAGCAGTGAATGGGGCAGATGGGATTCTGGCTACACCTTC.

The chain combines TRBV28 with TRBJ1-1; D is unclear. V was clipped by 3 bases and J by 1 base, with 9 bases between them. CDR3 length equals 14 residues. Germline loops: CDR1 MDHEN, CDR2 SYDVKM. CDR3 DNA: TGTGCCAGCAGTTTTTCCGCGGGGAACACTGAAGCTTTCTTT. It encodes CASSFSAGNTEAFF.

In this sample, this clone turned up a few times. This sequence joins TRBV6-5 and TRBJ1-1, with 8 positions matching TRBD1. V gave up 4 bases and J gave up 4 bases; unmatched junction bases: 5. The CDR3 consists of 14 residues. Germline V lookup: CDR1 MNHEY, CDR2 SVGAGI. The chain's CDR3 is CASSLEGQGTEAFF. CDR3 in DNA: TGTGCCAGCAGTTTGGAAGGACAGGGCACTGAAGCTTTCTTT.

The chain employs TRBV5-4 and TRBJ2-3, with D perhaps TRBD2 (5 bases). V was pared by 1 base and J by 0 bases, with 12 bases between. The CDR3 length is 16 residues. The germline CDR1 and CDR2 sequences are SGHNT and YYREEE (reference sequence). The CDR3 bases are TGTGCCAGCAGCTTGAAGTTAGCGCCTAGCACAGATACGCAGTATTTT. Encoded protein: CASSLKLAPSTDTQYF.

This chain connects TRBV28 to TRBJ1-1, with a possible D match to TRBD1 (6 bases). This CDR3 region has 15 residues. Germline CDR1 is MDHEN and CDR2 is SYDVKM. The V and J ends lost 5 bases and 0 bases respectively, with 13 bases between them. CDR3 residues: CASSTPDRLNTEAFF. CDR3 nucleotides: TGTGCCAGCAGTACCCCGGACAGACTGAACACTGAAGCTTTCTTT.

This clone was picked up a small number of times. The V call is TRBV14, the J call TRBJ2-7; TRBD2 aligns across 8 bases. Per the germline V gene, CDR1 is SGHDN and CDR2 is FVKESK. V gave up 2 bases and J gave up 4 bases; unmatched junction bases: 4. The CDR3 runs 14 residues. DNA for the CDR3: TGTGCCAGCAGCCAATATAGCGGGGTGTACGAGCAGTACTTC. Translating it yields CASSQYSGVYEQYF.

As DNA, the CDR3 is TGTGCCAGCAGCAAAGGACAGGGTTACGAGCAGTACTTC. Residues: CASSKGQGYEQYF. The chain couples TRBV5-7 to TRBJ2-7; 8 bases are shared with TRBD1. TRBV5-7 is an ORF; its function is uncertain. This CDR3 is built from 13 residues. V gave up 4 bases and J gave up 4 bases; unmatched junction bases: 4.

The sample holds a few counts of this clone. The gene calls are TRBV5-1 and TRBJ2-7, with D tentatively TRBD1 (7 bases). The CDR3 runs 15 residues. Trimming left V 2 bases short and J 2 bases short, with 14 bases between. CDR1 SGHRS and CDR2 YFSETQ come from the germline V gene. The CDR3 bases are TGCGCCAGCAGCTTAATCGGCAGGGGGGCCTACGAGCAGTACTTC. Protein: CASSLIGRGAYEQYF.

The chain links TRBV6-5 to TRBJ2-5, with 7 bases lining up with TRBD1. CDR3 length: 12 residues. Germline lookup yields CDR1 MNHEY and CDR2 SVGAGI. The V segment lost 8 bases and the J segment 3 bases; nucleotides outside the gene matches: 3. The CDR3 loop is CASQQGKETQYF. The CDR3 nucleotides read TGTGCCAGCCAACAGGGGAAAGAGACCCAGTACTTC.

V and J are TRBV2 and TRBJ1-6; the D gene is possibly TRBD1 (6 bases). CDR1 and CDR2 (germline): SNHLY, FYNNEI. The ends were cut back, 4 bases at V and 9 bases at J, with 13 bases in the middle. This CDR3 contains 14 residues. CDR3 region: CASSADRLVSPLHF. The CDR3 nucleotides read TGTGCCAGCAGTGCAGACAGGCTAGTTTCACCCCTCCACTTT. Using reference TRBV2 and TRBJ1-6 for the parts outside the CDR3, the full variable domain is EPEVTQTPSHQVTQMGQEVILRCVPISNHLYFYWYRQILGQKVEFLVSFYNNEISEKSEIFDDQFSVERPDGSNFTLKIRSTKLEDSAMYFCASSADRLVSPLHFGNGTRLTVT.

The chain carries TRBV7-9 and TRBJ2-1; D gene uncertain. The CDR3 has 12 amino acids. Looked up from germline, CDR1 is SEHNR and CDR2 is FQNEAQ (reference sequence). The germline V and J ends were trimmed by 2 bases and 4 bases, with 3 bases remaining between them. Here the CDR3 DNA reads TGTGCCAGCAGCTTATCTTACAATGAGCAGTTCTTC. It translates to CASSLSYNEQFF.

The CDR3 coding sequence is TGTGCCAGCAGTCCAAAGGGAGTCCAGTACTTC. Amino acid sequence: CASSPKGVQYF. The J gene is TRBJ2-5, the V gene TRBV12-3 or TRBV12-4, with a weak D call TRBD2 (5 bases). The CDR3 length is 11 residues. Trimming cost V 5 bases and J 10 bases, with 11 bases left between them.

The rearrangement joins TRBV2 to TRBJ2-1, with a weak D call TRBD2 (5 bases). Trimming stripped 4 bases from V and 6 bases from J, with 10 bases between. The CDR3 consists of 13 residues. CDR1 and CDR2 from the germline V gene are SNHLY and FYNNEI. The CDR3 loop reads CASSVLLANEQFF. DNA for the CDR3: TGTGCCAGCAGTGTATTGCTAGCCAATGAGCAGTTCTTC.

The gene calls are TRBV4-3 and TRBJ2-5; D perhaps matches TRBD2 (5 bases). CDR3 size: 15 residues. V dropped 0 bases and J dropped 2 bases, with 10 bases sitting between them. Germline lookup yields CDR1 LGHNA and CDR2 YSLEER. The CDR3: CASSQELRRQETQYF. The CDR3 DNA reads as TGCGCCAGCAGCCAAGAATTGAGGAGGCAAGAGACCCAGTACTTC.